This entry features one T cell receptor (beta chain) sequence. The data belong to a study of blood T cell repertoires in COVID-19. Turning to the study itself: Samples of COVID-19 (acute and convalescent) were obtained from the United States, Italy and Spain. PBMCs, B-cell-depleted T cells, or T cells were the source of the cDNA or gDNA that made up the material.

Two negative PCRs, clearance, or symptom resolution characterized the recovered Cohort 3 donors. This CDR3 spans 15 amino acids. Trimming shortened V by 6 bases and J by 6 bases, and 18 bases separated the two germline ends. The V gene's germline CDR1 is MRHNA and CDR2 SNTAGT. Per the original data handling: Estimates of nucleated cell counts were drawn from the amplification of reference gene primers. Only in-frame clones appear in the TCRdb table, and some are missing; sequencing was by immunoSEQ multiplex PCR. That table gives V, J and clone size, and the DNA gave D and trimming. The table lists 250,000 to 350,000 clones, roughly 90% of them singletons.

This clonotype was sampled from a woman under 30 who had recovered from COVID-19. The sequenced sample was PBMCs or T cells enriched from blood (not recorded which). The gene calls are TRBV6-4 and TRBJ2-1; D perhaps matches TRBD1 (7 bases). This CDR3 is CASRAQGGIGNEQFF. The CDR3 DNA reads TGTGCCAGCAGAGCCCAGGGGGGCATCGGCAATGAGCAGTTCTTC.